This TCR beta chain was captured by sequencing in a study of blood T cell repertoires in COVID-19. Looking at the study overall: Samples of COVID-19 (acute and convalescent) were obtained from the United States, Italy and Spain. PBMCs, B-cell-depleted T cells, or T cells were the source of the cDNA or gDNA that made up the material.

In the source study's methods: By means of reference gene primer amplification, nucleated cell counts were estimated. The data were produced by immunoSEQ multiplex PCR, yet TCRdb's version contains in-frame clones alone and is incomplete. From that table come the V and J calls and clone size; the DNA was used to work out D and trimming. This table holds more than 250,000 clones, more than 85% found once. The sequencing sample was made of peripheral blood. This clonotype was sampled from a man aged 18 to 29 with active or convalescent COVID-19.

CDR3 DNA: TGTGCCAGCAAGGCGGGGCTCTATACGCAGTATTTT. Its translation is CASKAGLYTQYF. The chain employs TRBV2 and TRBJ2-3; D might be TRBD2 (6 bases). V lost 7 bases and J 7 bases, leaving 12 bases between the germline ends. The CDR3 loop spans 12 amino acids. The germline V gene encodes CDR1 SNHLY and CDR2 FYNNEI.